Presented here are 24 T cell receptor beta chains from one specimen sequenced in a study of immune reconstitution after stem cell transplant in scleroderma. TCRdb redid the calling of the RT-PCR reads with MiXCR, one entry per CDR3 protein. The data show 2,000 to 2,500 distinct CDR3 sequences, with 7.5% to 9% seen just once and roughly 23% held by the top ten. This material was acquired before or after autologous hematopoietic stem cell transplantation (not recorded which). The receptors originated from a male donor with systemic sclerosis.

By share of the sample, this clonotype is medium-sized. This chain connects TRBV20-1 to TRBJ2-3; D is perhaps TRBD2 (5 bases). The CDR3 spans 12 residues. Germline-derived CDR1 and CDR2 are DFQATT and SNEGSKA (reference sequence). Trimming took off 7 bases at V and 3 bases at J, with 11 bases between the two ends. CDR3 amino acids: CSVPTGTDTQYF. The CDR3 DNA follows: TGCAGTGTCCCGACGGGGACAGATACGCAGTATTTT.

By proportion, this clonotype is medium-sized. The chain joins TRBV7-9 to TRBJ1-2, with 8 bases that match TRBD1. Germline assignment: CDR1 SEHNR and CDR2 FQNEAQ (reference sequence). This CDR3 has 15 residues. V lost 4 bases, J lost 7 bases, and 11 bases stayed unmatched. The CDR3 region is CASSSAKVTGVGYTF. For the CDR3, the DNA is TGTGCCAGCAGCTCCGCAAAAGTGACAGGGGTTGGCTACACCTTC.

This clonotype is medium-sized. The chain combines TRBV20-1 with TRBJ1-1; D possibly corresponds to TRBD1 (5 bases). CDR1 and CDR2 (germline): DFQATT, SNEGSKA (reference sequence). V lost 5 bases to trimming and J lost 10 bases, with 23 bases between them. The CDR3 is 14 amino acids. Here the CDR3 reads CSAPPGGEARRAFF. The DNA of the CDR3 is TGCAGTGCTCCGCCGGGAGGGGAGGCAAGGAGAGCTTTCTTT.

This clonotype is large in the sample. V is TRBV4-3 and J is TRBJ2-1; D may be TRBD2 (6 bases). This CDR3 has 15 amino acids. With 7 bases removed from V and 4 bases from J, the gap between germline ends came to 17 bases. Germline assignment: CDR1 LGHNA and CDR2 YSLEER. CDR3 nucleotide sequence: TGCGCCAGCACCCCTGGGGCGGGGAATTACAATGAGCAGTTCTTC. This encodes CASTPGAGNYNEQFF.

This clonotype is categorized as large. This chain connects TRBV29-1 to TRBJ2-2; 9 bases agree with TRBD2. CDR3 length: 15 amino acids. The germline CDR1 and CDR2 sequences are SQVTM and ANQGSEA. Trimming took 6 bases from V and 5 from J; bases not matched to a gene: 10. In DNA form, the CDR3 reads TGCAGCGTCGCGACTAGCGGTATCAGAACCGGGGAGCTGTTTTTT. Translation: CSVATSGIRTGELFF.

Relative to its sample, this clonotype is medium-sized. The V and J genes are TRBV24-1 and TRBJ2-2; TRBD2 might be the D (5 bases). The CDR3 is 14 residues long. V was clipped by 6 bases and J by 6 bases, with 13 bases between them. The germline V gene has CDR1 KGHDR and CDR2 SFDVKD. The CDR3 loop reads CATSSGLIAGELFF. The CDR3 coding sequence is TGTGCCACCAGTTCCGGACTTATTGCCGGGGAGCTGTTTTTT.

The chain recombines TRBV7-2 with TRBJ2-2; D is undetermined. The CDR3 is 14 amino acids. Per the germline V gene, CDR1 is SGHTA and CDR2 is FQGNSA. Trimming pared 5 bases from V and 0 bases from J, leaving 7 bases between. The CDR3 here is CASSPEPNTGELFF. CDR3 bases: TGTGCCAGCAGCCCCGAGCCGAACACCGGGGAGCTGTTTTTT.

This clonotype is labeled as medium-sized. In DNA, the CDR3 is TGCGCCAGCAGCTCGGAGACAGGGACCAACACTGAAGCTTTCTTT. As protein: CASSSETGTNTEAFF. This chain joins TRBV5-1 and TRBJ1-1; 7 positions agree with TRBD1. The CDR3 is made up of 15 amino acids. The V gene end was trimmed by 3 bases and the J gene end by 2 bases; junction bases not matched to a gene: 7. The germline CDR1 and CDR2 sequences are SGHRS and YFSETQ.

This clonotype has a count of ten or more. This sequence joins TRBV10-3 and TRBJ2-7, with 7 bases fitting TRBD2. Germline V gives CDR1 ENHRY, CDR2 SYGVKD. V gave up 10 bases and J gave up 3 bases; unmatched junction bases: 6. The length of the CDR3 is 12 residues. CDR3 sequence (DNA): TGTGCCACCTCGGCGGGGGACTACGAGCAGTACTTC. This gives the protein CATSAGDYEQYF.

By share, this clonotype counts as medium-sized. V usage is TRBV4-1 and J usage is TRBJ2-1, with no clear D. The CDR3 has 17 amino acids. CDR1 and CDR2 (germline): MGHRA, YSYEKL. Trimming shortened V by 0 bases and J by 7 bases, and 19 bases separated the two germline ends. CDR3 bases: TGCGCCAGCAGCCAAGAGCCAGGACGGACCCATGGGAATGAGCAGTTCTTC. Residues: CASSQEPGRTHGNEQFF.

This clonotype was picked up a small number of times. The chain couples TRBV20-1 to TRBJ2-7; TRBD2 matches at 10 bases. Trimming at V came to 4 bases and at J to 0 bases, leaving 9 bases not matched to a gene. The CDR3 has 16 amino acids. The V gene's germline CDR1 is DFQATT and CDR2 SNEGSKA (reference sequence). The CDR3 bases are TGCAGTGCTAATCCTAGCGGGAGTGGGAACTCCTACGAGCAGTACTTC. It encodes CSANPSGSGNSYEQYF.

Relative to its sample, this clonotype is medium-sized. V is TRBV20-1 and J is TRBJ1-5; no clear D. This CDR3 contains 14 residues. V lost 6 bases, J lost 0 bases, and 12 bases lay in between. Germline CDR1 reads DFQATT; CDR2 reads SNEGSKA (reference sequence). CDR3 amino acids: CSAATPNSNQPQHF. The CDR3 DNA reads TGCAGTGCCGCCACGCCCAATAGCAATCAGCCCCAGCATTTT.

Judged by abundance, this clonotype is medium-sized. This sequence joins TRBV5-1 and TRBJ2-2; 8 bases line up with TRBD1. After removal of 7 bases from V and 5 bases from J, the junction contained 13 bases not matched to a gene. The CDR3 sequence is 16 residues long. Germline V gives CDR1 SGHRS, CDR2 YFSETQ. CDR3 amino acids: CASASEAGGATGELFF. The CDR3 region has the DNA TGCGCCAGCGCTAGTGAGGCAGGGGGCGCGACCGGGGAGCTGTTTTTT.

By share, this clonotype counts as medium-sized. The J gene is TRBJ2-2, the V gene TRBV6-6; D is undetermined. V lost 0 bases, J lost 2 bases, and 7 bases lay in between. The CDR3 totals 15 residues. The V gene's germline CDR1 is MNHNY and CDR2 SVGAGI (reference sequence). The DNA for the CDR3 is TGTGCCAGCAGTTACTCTGCGCCCAACACCGGGGAGCTGTTTTTT. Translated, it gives CASSYSAPNTGELFF.

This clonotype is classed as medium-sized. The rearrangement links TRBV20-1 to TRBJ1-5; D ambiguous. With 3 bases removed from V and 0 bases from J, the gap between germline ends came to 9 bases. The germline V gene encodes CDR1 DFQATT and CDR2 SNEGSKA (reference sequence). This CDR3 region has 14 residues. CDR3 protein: CSASGINSNQPQHF. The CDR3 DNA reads TGCAGTGCTAGCGGCATAAATAGCAATCAGCCCCAGCATTTT.

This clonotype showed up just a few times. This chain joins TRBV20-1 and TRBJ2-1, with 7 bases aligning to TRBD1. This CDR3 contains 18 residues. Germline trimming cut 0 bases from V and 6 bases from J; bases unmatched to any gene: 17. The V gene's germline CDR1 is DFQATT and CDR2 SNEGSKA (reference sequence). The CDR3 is CSARDRKGGQGVVNEQFF. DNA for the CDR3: TGCAGTGCTAGAGATCGGAAAGGTGGTCAGGGGGTCGTCAATGAGCAGTTCTTC.

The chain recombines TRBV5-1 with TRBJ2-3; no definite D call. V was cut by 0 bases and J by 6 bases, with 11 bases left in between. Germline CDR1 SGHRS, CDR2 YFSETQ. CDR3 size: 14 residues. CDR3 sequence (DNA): TGCGCCAGCAGCTTGGCTCCGGTGGGGGATACGCAGTATTTT. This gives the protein CASSLAPVGDTQYF.

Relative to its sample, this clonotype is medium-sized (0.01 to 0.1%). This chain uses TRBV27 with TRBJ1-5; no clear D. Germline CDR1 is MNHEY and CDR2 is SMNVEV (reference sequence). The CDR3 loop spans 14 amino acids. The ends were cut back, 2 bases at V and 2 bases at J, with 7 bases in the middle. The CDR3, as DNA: TGTGCCAGCAGTTTACTGGCAGGCAATCAGCCCCAGCATTTT. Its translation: CASSLLAGNQPQHF.

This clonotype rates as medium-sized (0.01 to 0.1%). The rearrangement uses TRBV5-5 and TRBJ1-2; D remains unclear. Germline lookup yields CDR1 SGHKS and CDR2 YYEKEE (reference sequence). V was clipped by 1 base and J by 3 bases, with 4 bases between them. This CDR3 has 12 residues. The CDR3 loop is CASSLRDYGYTF. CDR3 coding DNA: TGTGCCAGCAGCTTGCGAGACTATGGCTACACCTTC. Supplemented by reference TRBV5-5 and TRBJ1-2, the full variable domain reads DAGVTQSPTHLIKTRGQQVTLRCSPISGHKSVSWYQQVLGQGPQFIFQYYEKEERGRGNFPDRFSARQFPNYSSELNVNALLLGDSALYLCASSLRDYGYTFGSGTRLTVV.

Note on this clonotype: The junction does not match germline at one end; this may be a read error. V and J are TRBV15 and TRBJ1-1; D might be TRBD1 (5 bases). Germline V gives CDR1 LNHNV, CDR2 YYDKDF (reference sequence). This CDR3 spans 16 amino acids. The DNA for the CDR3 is TGTACCACCAGCAGAGATGGAGCCGTCGGGGGCACTGAAGCTTTCTTT. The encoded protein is CTTSRDGAVGGTEAFF. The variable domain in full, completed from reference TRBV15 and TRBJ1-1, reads DAMVIQNPRYQVTQFGKPVTLSCSQTLNHNVMYWYQQKSSQAPKLLFHYYDKDFNNEADTPDNFQSRRPNTSFCFLDIRSPGLGDTAMYLCTTSRDGAVGGTEAFFGQGTRLTVV.

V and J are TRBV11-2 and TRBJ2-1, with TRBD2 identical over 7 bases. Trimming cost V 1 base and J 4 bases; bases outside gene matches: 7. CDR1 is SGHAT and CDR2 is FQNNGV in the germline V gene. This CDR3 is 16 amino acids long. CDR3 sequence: CASSLGPGGLYNEQFF. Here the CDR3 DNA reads TGTGCCAGCAGCTTAGGCCCGGGAGGCCTTTACAATGAGCAGTTCTTC.

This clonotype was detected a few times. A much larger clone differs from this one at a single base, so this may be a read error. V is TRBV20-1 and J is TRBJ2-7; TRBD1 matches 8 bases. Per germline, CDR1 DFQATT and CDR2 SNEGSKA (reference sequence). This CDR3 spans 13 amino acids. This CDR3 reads CSAGTGQAYEQCF. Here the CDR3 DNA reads TGCAGTGCTGGGACGGGACAGGCATACGAGCAGTGCTTC.

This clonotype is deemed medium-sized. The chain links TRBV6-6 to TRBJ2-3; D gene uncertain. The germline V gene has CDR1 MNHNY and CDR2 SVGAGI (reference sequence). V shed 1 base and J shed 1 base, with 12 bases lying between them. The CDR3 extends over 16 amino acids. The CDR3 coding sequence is TGTGCCAGCAGTTACTTGCGCTCCTGGGGCACAGATACGCAGTATTTT. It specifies CASSYLRSWGTDTQYF.

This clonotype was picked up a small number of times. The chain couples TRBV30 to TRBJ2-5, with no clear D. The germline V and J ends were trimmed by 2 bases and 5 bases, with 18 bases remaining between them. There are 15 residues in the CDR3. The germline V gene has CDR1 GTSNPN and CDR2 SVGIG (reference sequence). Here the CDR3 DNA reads TGTGCCTGGAGTCCCCCGGACCGAGGTGGGGAGACCCAGTACTTC. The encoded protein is CAWSPPDRGGETQYF.